Listed below are T cell receptor beta chains from one sample, sequenced in a study of blood T cell repertoires in COVID-19. Generated by immunoSEQ multiplex PCR, the TCRdb table keeps only in-frame clones and is missing some. The sample records hundreds of thousands of clones, about 88% being singletons. Specimen: peripheral blood. All receptors derive from a man aged 35 to 55 with acute or convalescent COVID-19. CDR3s include the opening cysteine and the closing phenylalanine or tryptophan. The size field is filled for only some rows; it gives once, few, many or a size class.

j_gene: TRBJ1-5; abundance: NA; v_gene: TRBV6-6; CDR3aa: CASSYLAGGNQPQHF
j_gene: TRBJ1-5; abundance: NA; v_gene: TRBV2; CDR3aa: CASSVGQGAGYQPQHF
j_gene: TRBJ2-1; abundance: NA; v_gene: TRBV5-1; CDR3aa: CASSSSGTSGDNEQFF
j_gene: TRBJ1-5; abundance: NA; v_gene: TRBV30; CDR3aa: CAWSVEEQGVNQPQHF
j_gene: TRBJ2-2; abundance: NA; v_gene: TRBV5-1; CDR3aa: CASSYGTVGAGELFF
j_gene: TRBJ2-3; abundance: NA; v_gene: TRBV27; CDR3aa: CASSPPLAGSTDTQYF
j_gene: TRBJ1-6; abundance: NA; v_gene: TRBV9; CDR3aa: CASSGTSDVNYPLHF
j_gene: TRBJ1-2; abundance: NA; v_gene: TRBV10-2; CDR3aa: CASSEQGLVGGYTF
j_gene: TRBJ2-3; abundance: NA; v_gene: TRBV7-8; CDR3aa: CASSLMGGALDTQYF
j_gene: TRBJ1-3; abundance: NA; v_gene: TRBV28; CDR3aa: CASRSGQGSSGNTIYF
j_gene: TRBJ2-1; abundance: NA; v_gene: TRBV19; CDR3aa: CASSIRLAGGPLYNEQFF
j_gene: TRBJ2-5; abundance: once; v_gene: TRBV27; CDR3aa: CASSPLPTSGPQETQYF
j_gene: TRBJ1-1; abundance: NA; v_gene: TRBV18; CDR3aa: CASSPTGTEAFF
j_gene: TRBJ1-1; abundance: NA; v_gene: TRBV14; CDR3aa: CASSQDRVVNTEAFF
j_gene: TRBJ2-1; abundance: NA; v_gene: TRBV9; CDR3aa: CASSVGTSRNEQFF
j_gene: TRBJ2-2; abundance: NA; v_gene: TRBV24-1; CDR3aa: CATPPWVRGTGELFF
j_gene: TRBJ1-2; abundance: NA; v_gene: TRBV29-1; CDR3aa: CSVEATMGGYTF
j_gene: TRBJ2-1; abundance: once; v_gene: TRBV27; CDR3aa: CASSPRWASGGANEQFF
j_gene: TRBJ2-7; abundance: NA; v_gene: TRBV28; CDR3aa: CASRPGTGGLYEQYF
j_gene: TRBJ1-5; abundance: few; v_gene: TRBV28; CDR3aa: CASSTRGALIQPQHF
j_gene: TRBJ1-4; abundance: NA; v_gene: TRBV21-1; CDR3aa: CASPKGDRGIANEKLFF
j_gene: TRBJ1-2; abundance: NA; v_gene: TRBV7-8; CDR3aa: CASSTRDTLYGYTF
j_gene: TRBJ2-6; abundance: NA; v_gene: TRBV3-1/TRBV3-2; CDR3aa: CASSQGAGQGVSGANVLTF
j_gene: TRBJ1-4; abundance: NA; v_gene: TRBV5-1; CDR3aa: CASSWGTGFADEKLFF
j_gene: TRBJ1-5; abundance: NA; v_gene: TRBV5-1; CDR3aa: CASSLEGQSNQPQHF
j_gene: TRBJ1-2; abundance: NA; v_gene: TRBV9; CDR3aa: CASSLPGDYGYTF
j_gene: TRBJ2-7; abundance: NA; v_gene: TRBV25-1; CDR3aa: CASSTGSLHEQYF
j_gene: TRBJ1-2; abundance: NA; v_gene: TRBV7-9; CDR3aa: CASISDREPSGGYTF
j_gene: TRBJ2-7; abundance: NA; v_gene: TRBV6-6; CDR3aa: CASASLQSYEQYF
j_gene: TRBJ1-5; abundance: NA; v_gene: TRBV21-1; CDR3aa: CASSTLLDRGDASNQPQHF
j_gene: TRBJ2-7; abundance: NA; v_gene: TRBV28; CDR3aa: CASSGTGGTPREQYF
j_gene: TRBJ2-2; abundance: NA; v_gene: TRBV6-2/TRBV6-3; CDR3aa: CASSYGRNTGELFF
j_gene: TRBJ1-1; abundance: NA; v_gene: TRBV3-1/TRBV3-2; CDR3aa: CASSQKQNTEAFF
j_gene: TRBJ2-7; abundance: NA; v_gene: TRBV2; CDR3aa: CATARTGGGEQYF
j_gene: TRBJ2-2; abundance: NA; v_gene: TRBV9; CDR3aa: CASSVAGGVIQAGELFF
j_gene: TRBJ2-1; abundance: NA; v_gene: TRBV10-1; CDR3aa: CASSLTSVSEQFF
j_gene: TRBJ1-4; abundance: NA; v_gene: TRBV7-9; CDR3aa: CASSLGRDRGTYNEKLFF
j_gene: TRBJ2-7; abundance: few; v_gene: TRBV11-3; CDR3aa: CASRNRGESSYEQYF
j_gene: TRBJ2-7; abundance: NA; v_gene: TRBV5-1; CDR3aa: CASSLALGGRYEQYF
j_gene: TRBJ2-5; abundance: NA; v_gene: TRBV5-1; CDR3aa: CASSLEGSRGLETQYF
j_gene: TRBJ2-1; abundance: NA; v_gene: TRBV9; CDR3aa: CASSVVGGADEQFF
j_gene: TRBJ2-1; abundance: NA; v_gene: TRBV11-2; CDR3aa: CASSLDGLAGTHWFF
j_gene: TRBJ2-3; abundance: NA; v_gene: TRBV20-1; CDR3aa: CSASTPDTQYF
j_gene: TRBJ1-2; abundance: NA; v_gene: TRBV28; CDR3aa: CASNMDRGSYGYTF
j_gene: TRBJ1-1; abundance: NA; v_gene: TRBV13; CDR3aa: CASSMGTRAEAFF
j_gene: TRBJ1-5; abundance: NA; v_gene: TRBV11-2; CDR3aa: CASSFGNQPQHF
j_gene: TRBJ2-7; abundance: NA; v_gene: TRBV6-1; CDR3aa: CASSEGDSPGHEQYF
j_gene: TRBJ2-7; abundance: NA; v_gene: TRBV6-6; CDR3aa: CASRKTSGVSYEQYF
j_gene: TRBJ1-5; abundance: NA; v_gene: TRBV7-8; CDR3aa: CASSLAAGGSQPQHF
j_gene: TRBJ1-5; abundance: NA; v_gene: TRBV6-6; CDR3aa: CASSTGTVQNQPQHF
j_gene: TRBJ1-1; abundance: NA; v_gene: TRBV28; CDR3aa: CASRDRRYTEAFF
j_gene: TRBJ1-5; abundance: NA; v_gene: TRBV9; CDR3aa: CASSSSGAAYQPQHF
j_gene: TRBJ1-2; abundance: NA; v_gene: TRBV6-1; CDR3aa: CASSEEGRENYGYTF